These 10 T cell receptor beta chains were sequenced from one sample in a study of cytomegalovirus exposure and HLA in healthy donors. PCR primers comprised 60 Vbeta and 13 Jbeta primers. Repertoires were generated with immunoSEQ multiplex PCR, while TCRdb's copy carries only in-frame clones and drops some. The table records under 150,000 clones, over 70% of them present only once. The sample was PBMCs. These receptors originate from a woman in her forties in good health and CMV-seronegative.

As DNA, the CDR3 is TGTGCCAGCAGGGATACAGGGAGATACGAGCAGTACTTC. The encoded protein is CASRDTGRYEQYF. The chain couples TRBV28 to TRBJ2-7; D might be TRBD1 (6 bases). The length of the CDR3 is 13 residues. Trimming took 6 bases from V and 4 from J, leaving 13 bases between them. Germline V gene data show CDR1 as MDHEN and CDR2 as SYDVKM.

The rearrangement joins TRBV4-1 to TRBJ1-4; TRBD1 matches at 8 bases. After removal of 3 bases from V and 6 bases from J, the junction contained 6 bases not matched to a gene. The CDR3 loop spans 15 amino acids. Germline assignment: CDR1 MGHRA and CDR2 YSYEKL. The DNA of the CDR3 is TGCGCCAGCAGCCACGTCACAGGGGGAGATGAAAAACTGTTTTTT. This codes for CASSHVTGGDEKLFF.

The chain carries TRBV10-1 and TRBJ2-2; D is possibly TRBD2 (6 bases). In germline, CDR1 is WNHNN, CDR2 SYGVQD (reference sequence). The V gene lost 4 bases and the J gene lost 0 bases, with 12 bases spanning the gap. This CDR3 comprises 16 residues. This CDR3 reads CASSGVADTNTGELFF. In nucleotides, the CDR3 is TGCGCCAGCAGTGGGGTAGCGGACACGAACACCGGGGAGCTGTTTTTT.

The chain carries TRBV6-1 and TRBJ2-7; TRBD1 matches 7 bases. The V and J ends lost 7 bases and 3 bases, in that order; junction bases with no gene match: 6. Germline V lookup: CDR1 MNHNS, CDR2 SASEGT. The length of the CDR3 is 13 residues. The CDR3 DNA follows: TGTGCCAGCACCGCAGGGGGAGACTACGAGCAGTACTTC. Its protein is CASTAGGDYEQYF.

This chain connects TRBV28 to TRBJ2-5; D ambiguous. The CDR3 has 11 residues. Per the germline V gene, CDR1 is MDHEN and CDR2 is SYDVKM. V was clipped by 7 bases and J by 2 bases, with 5 bases between them. The CDR3 loop reads CASTSQETQYF. As DNA, the CDR3 is TGTGCCAGCACCAGTCAAGAGACCCAGTACTTC.

The chain is built from TRBV9 and TRBJ2-7, with 8 bases that match TRBD2. V lost 1 base and J lost 2; bases outside the gene matches: 5. This CDR3 is 15 amino acids long. From germline, CDR1 is SGDLS and CDR2 YYNGEE. This CDR3 reads CASSVSFSGTYEQYF. In DNA, the CDR3 is TGTGCCAGCAGCGTAAGTTTTAGCGGGACCTACGAGCAGTACTTC.

This chain links TRBV15 with TRBJ2-5, with 9 bases identical to TRBD1. The J call may be mistaken, given a closer DNA end match to TRBJ2-7. This CDR3 comprises 14 residues. Germline CDR1 and CDR2: LNHNV and YYDKDF (reference sequence). The CDR3 DNA reads TGTGCCACCAGCGTCTGGACAGGGGCCTACGAGCAGTACTTC. The encoded protein is CATSVWTGAYEQYF.

The chain combines TRBV5-1 with TRBJ2-7; D is possibly TRBD2 (5 bases). Trimming removed 4 bases from V and 2 bases from J, with 16 bases in between. Germline-derived CDR1 and CDR2 are SGHRS and YFSETQ. This CDR3 region has 15 residues. The CDR3 is CASSILGSVTYEQYF. As DNA, the CDR3 is TGCGCCAGCAGCATACTAGGCTCCGTCACCTACGAGCAGTACTTC. Combining the CDR3 with reference TRBV5-1 and TRBJ2-7 gives the whole variable domain KAGVTQTPRYLIKTRGQQVTLSCSPISGHRSVSWYQQTPGQGLQFLFEYFSETQRNKGNFPGRFSGRQFSNSRSEMNVSTLELGDSALYLCASSILGSVTYEQYFGPGTRLTVT.

This clone was detected once. This sequence joins TRBV13 and TRBJ2-3; D gene uncertain. Germline V gene lookup returns CDR1 PRHDT and CDR2 FYEKMQ (reference sequence). CDR3 length: 11 amino acids. The V end was cut by 3 bases, the J end by 7 bases, with 5 bases between. The CDR3 nucleotides are TGTGCCAGCAGCTTCGAGTATACGCAGTATTTT. Translated, it gives CASSFEYTQYF.

Worth noting for this clone: The identical CDR3 is also encoded by other nucleotide sequences in the sample. The chain has TRBV19 and TRBJ2-3; D is possibly TRBD1 (6 bases). This CDR3 has 15 residues. Germline CDR1 reads LNHDA; CDR2 reads SQIVND (reference sequence). Deletions cut 3 bases from V and 0 bases from J, with 10 bases between. CDR3 sequence reads: CASSINRASTDTQYF. The CDR3 DNA reads TGTGCCAGTAGTATCAACAGGGCTAGCACAGATACGCAGTATTTT. Drawing the rest from reference TRBV19 and TRBJ2-3, the complete variable domain is DGGITQSPKYLFRKEGQNVTLSCEQNLNHDAMYWYRQDPGQGLRLIYYSQIVNDFQKGDIAEGYSVSREKKESFPLTVTSAQKNPTAFYLCASSINRASTDTQYFGPGTRLTVL.